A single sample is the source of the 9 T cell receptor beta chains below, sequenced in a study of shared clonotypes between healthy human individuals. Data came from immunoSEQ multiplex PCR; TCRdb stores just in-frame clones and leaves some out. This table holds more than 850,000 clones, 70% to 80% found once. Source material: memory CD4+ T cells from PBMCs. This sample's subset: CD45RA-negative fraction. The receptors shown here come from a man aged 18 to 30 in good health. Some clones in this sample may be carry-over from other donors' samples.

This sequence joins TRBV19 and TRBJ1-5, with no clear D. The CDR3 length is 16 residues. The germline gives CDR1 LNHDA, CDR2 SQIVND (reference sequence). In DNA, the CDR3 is TGTGCTACCCTCAGTAATATACCGGGGAGCAATCAGCCCCAGCATTTT. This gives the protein CATLSNIPGSNQPQHF.

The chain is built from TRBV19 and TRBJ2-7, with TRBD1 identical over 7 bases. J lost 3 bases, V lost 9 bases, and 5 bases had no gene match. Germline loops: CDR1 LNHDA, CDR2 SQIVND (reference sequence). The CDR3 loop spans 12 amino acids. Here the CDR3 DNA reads TGTGCCAGCAAAGGGGGCGGCTACGAGCAGTACTTC. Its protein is CASKGGGYEQYF. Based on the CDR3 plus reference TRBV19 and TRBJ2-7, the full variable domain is DGGITQSPKYLFRKEGQNVTLSCEQNLNHDAMYWYRQDPGQGLRLIYYSQIVNDFQKGDIAEGYSVSREKKESFPLTVTSAQKNPTAFYLCASKGGGYEQYFGPGTRLTVT.

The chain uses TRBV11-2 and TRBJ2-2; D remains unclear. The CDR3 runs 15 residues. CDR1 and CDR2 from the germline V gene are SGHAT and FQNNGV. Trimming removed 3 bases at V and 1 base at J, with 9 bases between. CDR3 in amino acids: CASSFLPRNTGELFF. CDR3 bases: TGTGCCAGCAGCTTTTTGCCGAGGAACACCGGGGAGCTGTTTTTT.

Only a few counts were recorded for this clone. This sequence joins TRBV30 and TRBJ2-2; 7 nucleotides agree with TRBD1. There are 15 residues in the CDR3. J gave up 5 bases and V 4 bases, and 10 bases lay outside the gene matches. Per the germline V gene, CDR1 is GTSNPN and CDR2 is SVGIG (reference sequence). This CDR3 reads CAWTPRGGFTGELFF. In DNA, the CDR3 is TGTGCCTGGACCCCGAGAGGGGGCTTTACCGGGGAGCTGTTTTTT.

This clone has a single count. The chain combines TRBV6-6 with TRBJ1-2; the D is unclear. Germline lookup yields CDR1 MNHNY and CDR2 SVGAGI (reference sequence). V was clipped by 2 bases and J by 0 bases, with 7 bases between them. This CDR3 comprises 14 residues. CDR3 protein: CASSYQLANYGYTF. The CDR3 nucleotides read TGTGCCAGCAGTTACCAGTTAGCTAACTATGGCTACACCTTC.

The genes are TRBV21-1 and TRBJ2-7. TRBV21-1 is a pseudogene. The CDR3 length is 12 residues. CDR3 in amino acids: CASNGAAYEQYF. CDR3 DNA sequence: TGTGCCAGCAACGGGGCGGCTTACGAGCAGTACTTC.

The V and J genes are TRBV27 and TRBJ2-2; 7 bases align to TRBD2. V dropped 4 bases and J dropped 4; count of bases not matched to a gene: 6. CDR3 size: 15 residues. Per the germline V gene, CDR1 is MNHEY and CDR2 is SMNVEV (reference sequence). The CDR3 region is CASSWGREGTGELFF. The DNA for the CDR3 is TGTGCCAGCAGTTGGGGTAGGGAGGGCACCGGGGAGCTGTTTTTT.

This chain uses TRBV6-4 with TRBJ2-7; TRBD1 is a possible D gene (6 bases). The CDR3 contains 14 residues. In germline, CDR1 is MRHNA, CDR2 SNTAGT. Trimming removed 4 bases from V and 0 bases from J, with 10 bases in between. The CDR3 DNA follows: TGTGCCAGCAGTGCCGGGACATGCTCCTACGAGCAGTACTTC. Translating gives CASSAGTCSYEQYF.

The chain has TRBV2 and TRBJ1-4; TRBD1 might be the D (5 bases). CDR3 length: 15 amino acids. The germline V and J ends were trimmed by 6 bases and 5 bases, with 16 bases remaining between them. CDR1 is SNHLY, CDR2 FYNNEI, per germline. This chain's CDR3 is CASRKGGALNEKLFF. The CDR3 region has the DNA TGTGCCAGCAGAAAGGGAGGGGCATTAAATGAAAAACTGTTTTTT.